Below, one T cell receptor (beta chain) is given with its context. Participants were aged about 18 to 89 years, lived in over 20 US areas, and enrolled virtually. Researchers sorted participants into cohorts using their self-reported clinical history. Before being deemed recovered, Cohort 3 donors had two negative PCRs, clearance, or symptom resolution. Sequencing used immunoSEQ multiplex PCR; TCRdb keeps in-frame clones, though not all of them. The repertoire holds more than 300,000 clones, with approximately 90% as singletons. This entry belongs to a study of blood T cell repertoires in COVID-19. At the level of the study: T cells, B-cell-depleted T cells, or PBMCs supplied cDNA or gDNA.

Trimming cost V 4 bases and J 6 bases, with 13 bases left between them. The CDR3 has 14 amino acids. Germline assignment: CDR1 SGHDT and CDR2 YYEEEE. Sequencing input: PBMCs or T cells enriched from blood (not recorded which). The receptor's source is a woman younger than 35 who had recovered from COVID-19. The chain joins TRBV5-6 to TRBJ2-2, with no clear D. CDR3 sequence (DNA): TGTGCCAGCAGCCTAGAGTCCGGCGCCGGGGAGCTGTTTTTT. This sequence encodes CASSLESGAGELFF.